The clone carrying this TCR beta chain was seen at least ten times. Its antigen remains unidentified. TCRdb called the multiplex PCR reads again in MiXCR, with one record for every CDR3 protein. The table lists roughly 110,000 distinct CDR3 sequences, 30% of them singletons. Breast cancer patients provided tissue from their axillary draining lymph nodes. The data derive from a study of breast tumors, draining lymph nodes, adjacent tissues. Study observations and caveats: Tumors had less TCR diversity than lymph nodes, more than nontumor tissue. Tumor and nontumor repertoires were significantly more similar in luminal-like than in basal-like breast cancer. Data only fit, rather than demonstrated, lymph node origin of most tumor T cells.

V shed 2 bases and J 3 bases; nucleotides not matched to a gene: 4. CDR3 size: 14 residues. CDR1 and CDR2 (germline): DFQATT, SNEGSKA (reference sequence). The specimen was axillary lymph node tissue. The TCR originated in a female donor with breast cancer. Some clones in this sample may be carry-over from other donors' samples. The gene calls are TRBV20-1 and TRBJ1-2, with 9 bases matching TRBD1. In DNA form, the CDR3 reads TGCAGTGCTAGAAGGCGGGACAGGGACTATGGCTACACCTTC. It codes for CSARRRDRDYGYTF.